Sequencing of this T cell receptor beta chain was carried out in a study of T cell responses to AZD1222 COVID-19 vaccine. Sequencing was performed with immunoSEQ multiplex PCR; in TCRdb, only in-frame clones are kept and a portion is missing. The sample holds more than 95,000 clones, about 89% seen once. This CDR3 region has 13 residues. Germline V lookup: CDR1 SNHLY, CDR2 FYNNEI. V was shortened by 3 bases and J by 4 bases, with 7 bases between the two germline ends. The genes are TRBV2 and TRBJ1-5; D remains ambiguous. This clonotype originated in an adult in good health. The sequenced sample was peripheral blood, obtained on day 0 of AZD1222 vaccination. In nucleotides, the CDR3 is TGTGCCAGCAGTGATTTGGGGAATCAGCCCCAGCATTTT. Its protein product is CASSDLGNQPQHF.